This T cell receptor (beta chain) was obtained from a study of shared clonotypes between healthy human individuals. Across the study: Three plates each covered CD4 naive and memory; CD8 naive two, CD8 memory one.

TCRdb keeps only in-frame clones here, not all; method: immunoSEQ multiplex PCR. Among around 2,000,000 clones listed, just over 90% were seen once. Points from the study as a whole: Larger estimated richness was generally seen in naive subsets than in memory subsets. The generation probabilities recorded for non-shared clonotypes fell below those of clonotypes shared by all four donors.

CD45RO negativity and positive selection for CCR7 defined naive CD8 cells, a population that excluded terminally differentiated effector memory CD45RA+ cells. Donors comprised healthy HIV-negative adults lacking recent acute infections or vaccinations. Germline CDR1 reads SEHNR; CDR2 reads FQNEAQ (reference sequence). This CDR3 comprises 15 residues. Trimming at V came to 5 bases and at J to 4 bases, leaving 6 bases not matched to a gene. Concerning this clone itself: The antigen is not known.

The TCR originated in a young man in good health. Some clones in this sample may be carry-over from other donors' samples. The J gene is TRBJ2-7, the V gene TRBV7-9; 12 bases fit TRBD2. The sample comprised naive CD8+ T cells from PBMCs. The CDR3 region has the DNA TGTGCCAGCAGCAGGGGACTAGCGGGTTTGTACGAGCAGTACTTC. This gives the protein CASSRGLAGLYEQYF.